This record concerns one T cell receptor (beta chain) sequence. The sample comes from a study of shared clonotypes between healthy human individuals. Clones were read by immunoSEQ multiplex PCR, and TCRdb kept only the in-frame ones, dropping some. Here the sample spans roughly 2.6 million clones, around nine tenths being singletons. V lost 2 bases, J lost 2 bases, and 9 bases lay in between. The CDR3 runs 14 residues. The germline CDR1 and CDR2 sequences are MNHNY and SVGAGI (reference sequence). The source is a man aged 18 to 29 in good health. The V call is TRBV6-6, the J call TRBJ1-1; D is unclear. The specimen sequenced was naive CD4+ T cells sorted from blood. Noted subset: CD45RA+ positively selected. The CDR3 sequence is CASSYLQPNTEAFF. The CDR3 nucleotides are TGTGCCAGCAGTTACCTGCAGCCCAACACTGAAGCTTTCTTT.